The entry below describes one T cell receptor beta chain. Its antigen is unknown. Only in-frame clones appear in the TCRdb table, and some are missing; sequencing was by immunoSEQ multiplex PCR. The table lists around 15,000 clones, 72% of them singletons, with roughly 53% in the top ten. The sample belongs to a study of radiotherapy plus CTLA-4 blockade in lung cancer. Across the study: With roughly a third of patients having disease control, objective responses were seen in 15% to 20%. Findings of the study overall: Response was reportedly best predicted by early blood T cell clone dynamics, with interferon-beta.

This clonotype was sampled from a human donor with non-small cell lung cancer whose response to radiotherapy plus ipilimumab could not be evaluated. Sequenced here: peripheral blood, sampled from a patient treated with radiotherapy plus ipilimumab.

CDR3: CASKRQGPVYTF. CDR3 nucleotide sequence: TGTGCCAGCAAGAGACAGGGGCCGGTCTACACCTTC. This sequence joins TRBV6-4 and TRBJ1-2; 8 positions match TRBD1. The CDR3 has 12 residues. V lost 7 bases and J lost 10; bases outside the gene matches: 8. Germline V gives CDR1 MRHNA, CDR2 SNTAGT.